The present T cell receptor beta chain was sequenced within a study of cytomegalovirus exposure and HLA in healthy donors. About the study: In a previous analysis, some 120 million unique TCR beta sequences were found from about 190 million T cells.

The germline V and J ends were trimmed by 0 bases and 0 bases, with 19 bases remaining between them. The germline gives CDR1 SGHRS, CDR2 YFSETQ. This CDR3 comprises 19 residues. Vbeta (60) and Jbeta (13) primers were used in the PCR. Only in-frame clones appear in the TCRdb table, and some are missing; sequencing was by immunoSEQ multiplex PCR. In the table there are about 98,000 clones, 60% to 80% of which are singletons. This TCR was sampled from a female donor in good health and CMV-seronegative. The sequencing input was PBMCs. V usage is TRBV5-1 and J usage is TRBJ1-3; tentatively, D is TRBD1 (5 bases). CDR3 sequence (DNA): TGCGCCAGCAGCTTGGGGGTCAGGGAAAACTCGGCCTCTGGAAACACCATATATTTT. Protein product: CASSLGVRENSASGNTIYF.